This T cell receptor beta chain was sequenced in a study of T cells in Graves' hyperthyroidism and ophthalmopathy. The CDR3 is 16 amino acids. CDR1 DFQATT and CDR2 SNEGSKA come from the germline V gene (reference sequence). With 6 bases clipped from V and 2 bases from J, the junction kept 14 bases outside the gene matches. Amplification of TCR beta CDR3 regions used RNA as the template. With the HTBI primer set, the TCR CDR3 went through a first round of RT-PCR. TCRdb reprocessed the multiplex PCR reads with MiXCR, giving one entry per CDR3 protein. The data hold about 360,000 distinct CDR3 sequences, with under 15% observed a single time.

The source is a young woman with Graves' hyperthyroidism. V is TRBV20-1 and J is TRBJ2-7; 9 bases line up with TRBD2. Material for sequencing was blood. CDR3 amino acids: CSAVGTSGRSPYEQYF. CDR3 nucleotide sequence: TGCAGTGCGGTCGGTACTAGCGGGCGGAGTCCCTACGAGCAGTACTTC.